This T cell receptor (beta chain) was profiled in a study of T cells expressing NK-cell markers. Across the study: Sorted CD3+CD56+NKG2C+, CD3+CD56+NKG2C- and CD3+CD56-NKG2C+ T-cell subsets were beta-chain profiled. Serological testing identified seven of the eight sequenced donors as HCMV-seropositive and one as seronegative. General study findings and limits: NKG2C+ dominant clonotypes from roughly 6 donors made up roughly 1.0-7.0% of CD8+ T cells.

Note on this clonotype: Its specificity is unknown.

Germline V lookup: CDR1 DFQATT, CDR2 SNEGSKA (reference sequence). There are 12 residues in the CDR3. From its re-call of the 5' RACE reads, TCRdb lists each CDR3 protein once, without DNA. With over 200,000 distinct CDR3 sequences in the sample, the ten largest clones hold around 0.37%. This clonotype was obtained from a man younger than 35 in good health. Sequencing input: blood T cells: a sorted CD56 or NKG2C T cell subset, CD4+ or CD8+ T cells, or bulk PBMC T cells (not recorded which). This sequence joins TRBV20-1 and TRBJ2-3; TCRdb selects TRBD2, and the lack of DNA leaves this call unchecked. CDR3 sequence: CSQLARTDTQYF.